The 28 T cell receptor beta chains in this list originate from one sample, sequenced in a study of response to subunit inactivated influenza vaccine. From the RT-PCR reads, TCRdb called clonotypes with MiXCR, one entry per CDR3 protein. The sample records roughly 160,000 distinct CDR3 sequences, under 13% being singletons. The sequenced sample was non-naive T cells sorted from PBMCs, obtained about 40 days after vaccination. The receptors derive from a middle-aged man who received an inactivated influenza vaccine.

This clonotype was found a few times. This chain joins TRBV29-1 and TRBJ1-1, with D hard to call. This CDR3 contains 13 residues. Trimming removed 4 bases from V and 1 base from J, with 10 bases in between. Germline CDR1 reads SQVTM; CDR2 reads ANQGSEA. CDR3 sequence reads: CSVVEGTNTEAFF. The DNA for the CDR3 is TGCAGCGTTGTTGAGGGTACGAACACTGAAGCTTTCTTT.

This rearrangement joins TRBV5-1 to TRBJ2-5; D unresolved. Per germline, CDR1 SGHRS and CDR2 YFSETQ. Between the trimmed V and J ends, which lost 1 base and 5 bases, there was a span of 15 bases. This CDR3 spans 15 amino acids. CDR3 sequence: CASSLTGTTRETQYF. Written as DNA, the CDR3 is TGCGCCAGCAGCTTGACGGGCACCACCCGTGAGACCCAGTACTTC.

The chain uses TRBV6-1 and TRBJ2-7, with unresolved D. The germline V and J ends were trimmed by 8 bases and 1 base, with 12 bases remaining between them. This CDR3 comprises 13 residues. CDR1 and CDR2 (germline): MNHNS, SASEGT. CDR3 nucleotide sequence: TGTGCCAGCCGCAAAGACGGATCCTACGAGCAGTACTTC. Residues: CASRKDGSYEQYF.

This clonotype was counted at least ten times. The rearrangement links TRBV7-9 to TRBJ2-3, with D uncertain. This CDR3 is 11 amino acids long. V lost 5 bases to trimming and J lost 4 bases, with 4 bases between them. Germline V gives CDR1 SEHNR, CDR2 FQNEAQ (reference sequence). CDR3 residues: CASSVSDTQYF. CDR3 sequence (DNA): TGTGCCAGCAGCGTATCAGATACGCAGTATTTT.

This clonotype occurred a few times. V and J are TRBV27 and TRBJ1-2; D gene ambiguous. The CDR3 is 14 residues long. In germline, CDR1 is MNHEY, CDR2 SMNVEV (reference sequence). V was shortened by 3 bases and J by 6 bases, with 14 bases between the two germline ends. The CDR3 loop reads CASSFVGPNNGYTF. The CDR3 DNA reads TGTGCCAGCAGTTTTGTTGGTCCCAACAATGGCTACACCTTC.

The V and J genes are TRBV5-1 and TRBJ1-1, with D possibly being TRBD1 (6 bases). The CDR3 spans 13 residues. V was shortened by 7 bases and J by 5 bases, with 15 bases between the two germline ends. CDR1 is SGHRS, CDR2 YFSETQ, per germline. DNA for the CDR3: TGCGCCAGCGCGACTGAGGGGACAACTGAAGCTTTCTTT. It translates to CASATEGTTEAFF.

There are a few counts of this clonotype. This rearrangement joins TRBV5-1 to TRBJ2-7, with D uncertain. The germline V gene encodes CDR1 SGHRS and CDR2 YFSETQ. Trimming shortened V by 2 bases and J by 2 bases, and 17 bases separated the two germline ends. The CDR3 extends over 16 amino acids. CDR3: CASSFARKVLTYEQYF. CDR3 nucleotides: TGCGCCAGCAGCTTTGCCAGAAAAGTGCTAACCTACGAGCAGTACTTC.

This chain connects TRBV6-1 to TRBJ1-2, with TRBD1 matching 7 bases. This CDR3 is 16 amino acids long. Unmatched junction bases numbered 14, after V lost 5 bases and J lost 5 bases. Germline V CDR1 and CDR2: MNHNS, SASEGT. CDR3 nucleotides: TGTGCCAGCAGTAGCGCGACAGGGACCGCTCGGTATGGCTACACCTTC. Translating gives CASSSATGTARYGYTF.

This clonotype has at least ten counts. The chain couples TRBV20-1 to TRBJ2-7; D call uncertain. Trimming left V 4 bases short and J 2 bases short, with 9 bases between. CDR1 and CDR2 (germline): DFQATT, SNEGSKA (reference sequence). The CDR3 has 12 amino acids. DNA for the CDR3: TGCAGTGCTACACAGCTGGCCTACGAGCAGTACTTC. It is translated as CSATQLAYEQYF.

This rearrangement joins TRBV7-9 to TRBJ2-3; 14 bases map to TRBD2. This CDR3 is 16 amino acids long. Germline lookup yields CDR1 SEHNR and CDR2 FQNEAQ (reference sequence). After removal of 4 bases from V and 4 bases from J, the junction contained 4 bases not matched to a gene. The CDR3 DNA reads TGTGCCAGCAGCTCCGAGGGACTAGCGGGAGCAGATACGCAGTATTTT. As protein: CASSSEGLAGADTQYF. Supplemented by reference TRBV7-9 and TRBJ2-3, the full variable domain reads DTGVSQNPRHKITKRGQNVTFRCDPISEHNRLYWYRQTLGQGPEFLTYFQNEAQLEKSRLLSDRFSAERPKGSFSTLEIQRTEQGDSAMYLCASSSEGLAGADTQYFGPGTRLTVL.

This clonotype was seen at least ten times. This chain connects TRBV12-3 or TRBV12-4 to TRBJ1-2, with TRBD1 matching over 7 bases. The CDR3 has 17 amino acids. V shed 5 bases and J 3 bases; nucleotides not matched to a gene: 15. The CDR3, as DNA: TGTGCCAGCAGTGACAGGGCTTTAATTGGGGAGGACTATGGCTACACCTTC. Residues: CASSDRALIGEDYGYTF.

This clonotype has more than one count but fewer than ten. The rearrangement joins TRBV2 to TRBJ2-7, with 14 bases fitting TRBD2. The V gene end was trimmed by 2 bases and the J gene end by 5 bases; junction bases not matched to a gene: 14. Looked up from germline, CDR1 is SNHLY and CDR2 is FYNNEI. This CDR3 region has 19 residues. As DNA, the CDR3 is TGTGCCAGCAGTGAACCGGGACTAGCGGGAGTTACGACCGAGGACGAGCAGTACTTC. This encodes CASSEPGLAGVTTEDEQYF. Variable domain in full (rest from reference TRBV2 and TRBJ2-7): EPEVTQTPSHQVTQMGQEVILRCVPISNHLYFYWYRQILGQKVEFLVSFYNNEISEKSEIFDDQFSVERPDGSNFTLKIRSTKLEDSAMYFCASSEPGLAGVTTEDEQYFGPGTRLTVT.

This clonotype was seen repeatedly, ten times or more. The rearrangement links TRBV28 to TRBJ2-3; TRBD2 might be the D (6 bases). V gave up 6 bases and J gave up 8 bases, with 21 bases separating them. The CDR3 runs 15 residues. Germline assignment: CDR1 MDHEN and CDR2 SYDVKM. The CDR3 loop is CASSPGSQVGVTQYF. CDR3 nucleotide sequence: TGTGCCAGCAGCCCCGGGAGCCAAGTAGGTGTTACGCAGTATTTT.

The V call is TRBV5-4, the J call TRBJ2-1, with no clear D. Germline-derived CDR1 and CDR2 are SGHNT and YYREEE (reference sequence). V was cut by 3 bases and J by 10 bases, with 17 bases left in between. The CDR3 has 14 residues. The CDR3 DNA reads as TGTGCCAGCAGCTCCCCGGGCGAGTTCGGGGAGCAGTTCTTC. Translating gives CASSSPGEFGEQFF. The full variable domain, completed using reference TRBV5-4 and TRBJ2-1, is ETGVTQSPTHLIKTRGQQVTLRCSSQSGHNTVSWYQQALGQGPQFIFQYYREEENGRGNFPPRFSGLQFPNYSSELNVNALELDDSALYLCASSSPGEFGEQFFGPGTRLTVL.

This clonotype has a count of ten or more. The V gene is TRBV7-2, the J gene TRBJ2-2, with D hard to call. CDR1 is SGHTA, CDR2 FQGNSA, per germline. This CDR3 is built from 13 residues. Trimming took off 7 bases at V and 6 bases at J, with 12 bases between the two ends. In DNA, the CDR3 is TGTGCCAGCAACCCCTTTCGTCCCGGGGAGCTGTTTTTT. It specifies CASNPFRPGELFF.

The chain combines TRBV19 with TRBJ2-7; D gene ambiguous. Germline V lookup: CDR1 LNHDA, CDR2 SQIVND (reference sequence). The CDR3 extends over 18 amino acids. V gave up 5 bases and J gave up 0 bases, with 23 bases separating them. CDR3: CASSSGYFGRQSSYEQYF. Written as DNA, the CDR3 is TGTGCCAGTAGTTCCGGATATTTTGGACGCCAGAGCTCCTACGAGCAGTACTTC.

With regard to this clonotype: Sequence at one end of the junction differs from germline and may be a read error. This chain links TRBV4-3 with TRBJ2-7, with 10 bases fitting TRBD2. Germline V gives CDR1 LGHNA, CDR2 YSLEER. The CDR3 is 15 amino acids. Written as DNA, the CDR3 is TGCGCCGGCAGCCAAGAGCTAGCGGGGGAGTACGAGCAGTACTTC. Translated, it gives CAGSQELAGEYEQYF.

This clonotype was detected a few times. The V and J genes are TRBV12-3 or TRBV12-4 and TRBJ2-2, with 10 bases that match TRBD2. J gave up 6 bases and V 6 bases, and 4 bases lay outside the gene matches. This CDR3 contains 14 residues. In DNA form, the CDR3 reads TGTGCCAGCAGGCTAGCGGGAGCCCCCGGGGAGCTGTTTTTT. This codes for CASRLAGAPGELFF.

V and J are TRBV28 and TRBJ2-3; either TRBD1 or TRBD2 may fit D (5 bases each). Germline V CDR1 and CDR2: MDHEN, SYDVKM. Trimming stripped 4 bases from V and 2 bases from J, with 19 bases between. This CDR3 has 17 residues. The CDR3 spells CASSSLRGRIYTDTQYF. The CDR3 nucleotides are TGTGCCAGCAGTTCGCTGAGGGGTAGAATTTACACAGATACGCAGTATTTT.

There are a few counts of this clonotype. V gene TRBV6-2 or TRBV6-3 combines with J gene TRBJ2-3; 8 bases match TRBD2. The V and J ends lost 6 bases and 6 bases, in that order; junction bases with no gene match: 14. This CDR3 has 16 residues. Germline loops: CDR1 MNHEY, CDR2 SVGEGT. The CDR3 region is CASSIGLAKIVDTQYF. The CDR3 DNA follows: TGTGCCAGCAGCATAGGACTAGCCAAAATCGTCGATACGCAGTATTTT.

At least ten counts were recorded for this clonotype. In DNA, the CDR3 is TGCAGTGCTAGAGCCTCAGCGCCCGAGCAGTACTTC. Translating gives CSARASAPEQYF. This chain links TRBV20-1 with TRBJ2-7; D is uncertain. The CDR3 length is 12 residues. Per the germline V gene, CDR1 is DFQATT and CDR2 is SNEGSKA (reference sequence). V gave up 1 base and J gave up 6 bases, with 10 bases separating them.

This clonotype was observed many times. This sequence joins TRBV27 and TRBJ1-5; TRBD1 aligns across 8 bases. Germline V gene data show CDR1 as MNHEY and CDR2 as SMNVEV (reference sequence). The CDR3 runs to 16 residues. J was trimmed by 7 bases and V by 1 base; bases with no gene match: 9. CDR3 protein: CASSLFPPDRGQPQHF. The CDR3 nucleotides are TGTGCCAGCAGTTTATTCCCACCCGACAGGGGACAGCCCCAGCATTTT.

This clonotype was counted at least ten times. The rearrangement uses TRBV7-9 and TRBJ2-5, with D uncertain. The CDR3 is 14 amino acids. Looked up from germline, CDR1 is SEHNR and CDR2 is FQNEAQ (reference sequence). Trimming cost V 5 bases and J 4 bases, with 14 bases left between them. CDR3 loop: CASSQTRVGETQYF. DNA for the CDR3: TGTGCCAGCAGCCAGACCCGGGTTGGAGAGACCCAGTACTTC.

The CDR3 coding sequence is TGTGCCAGCAGAGACAGGGGCGGCTACACCTTC. Translation gives CASRDRGGYTF. The V gene is TRBV19, the J gene TRBJ1-2; TRBD1 matches at 8 bases. This CDR3 is 11 amino acids long. Germline values: CDR1 LNHDA, CDR2 SQIVND (reference sequence). The trim removed 9 bases at V and 8 bases at J, leaving 5 bases unmatched.

This clonotype was seen a few times. The chain links TRBV7-9 to TRBJ2-5; the D gene is possibly TRBD1 (6 bases). Germline V CDR1 and CDR2: SEHNR, FQNEAQ (reference sequence). V shed 0 bases and J shed 4 bases, with 12 bases lying between them. The CDR3 totals 15 residues. In DNA form, the CDR3 reads TGTGCCAGCAGCTTAGCTCTGGGGGCGGGAGAGACCCAGTACTTC. The encoded protein is CASSLALGAGETQYF.

The table lists this clonotype with a few counts. This sequence joins TRBV4-2 and TRBJ2-1; a possible D gene is TRBD2 (5 bases). Trimming took off 0 bases at V and 0 bases at J, with 9 bases between the two ends. Germline V gene lookup returns CDR1 LGHNA and CDR2 YNFKEQ. The CDR3 has 16 residues. The CDR3 here is CASSQDRGSSYNEQFF. CDR3 sequence (DNA): TGTGCCAGCAGCCAAGATCGGGGAAGCTCCTACAATGAGCAGTTCTTC.

Only a few counts were recorded for this clonotype. The chain combines TRBV4-3 with TRBJ1-6; no clear D gene. There are 15 residues in the CDR3. Trimming took off 1 base at V and 6 bases at J, with 10 bases between the two ends. CDR1 LGHNA and CDR2 YSLEER come from the germline V gene. The CDR3, as DNA: TGCGCCAGCAGCCAAGGGACCAGGACTAATTCACCCCTCCACTTT. Protein sequence: CASSQGTRTNSPLHF.

This clonotype was observed a few times. This chain's CDR3 is CASMGRMNQPQHF. The CDR3, as DNA: TGTGCCAGCATGGGACGGATGAATCAGCCCCAGCATTTT. The V and J genes are TRBV28 and TRBJ1-5, with D maybe TRBD1 (5 bases). Trimming shortened V by 7 bases and J by 4 bases, and 11 bases separated the two germline ends. Germline CDR1 is MDHEN and CDR2 is SYDVKM. This CDR3 contains 13 residues.